The 2 T cell receptor beta chains given below trace back to one sample, sequenced in a study of T cells in tumors after PD-1 blockade. TCRdb's table, derived via immunoSEQ multiplex PCR, lists solely in-frame clones and lacks some. The sample includes 4,500 to 5,000 clones, around 60% of them seen just once. The sequences come from tumor tissue, collected after anti-PD-1 treatment. These receptors all come from a human donor with basal cell carcinoma.

V usage is TRBV19 and J usage is TRBJ2-1; 7 nucleotides match TRBD1. Trimming cost V 7 bases and J 1 base; bases outside gene matches: 7. CDR1 LNHDA and CDR2 SQIVND come from the germline V gene (reference sequence). The CDR3 covers 15 residues. CDR3 protein: CASTPDRASYNEQFF. CDR3 nucleotides: TGTGCCAGTACCCCAGACAGGGCATCCTACAATGAGCAGTTCTTC.

This clone is a singleton in its sample. This sequence joins TRBV5-1 and TRBJ2-3; 10 nucleotides align to TRBD2. The germline CDR1 and CDR2 sequences are SGHRS and YFSETQ. The V segment lost 2 bases and the J segment 6 bases; nucleotides outside the gene matches: 6. This CDR3 is 15 amino acids long. The CDR3 nucleotides read TGCGCCAGCAGCTTAGCGGGGGGGCCAAGGGATACGCAGTATTTT. It is translated as CASSLAGGPRDTQYF. Variable domain in full (rest from reference TRBV5-1 and TRBJ2-3): KAGVTQTPRYLIKTRGQQVTLSCSPISGHRSVSWYQQTPGQGLQFLFEYFSETQRNKGNFPGRFSGRQFSNSRSEMNVSTLELGDSALYLCASSLAGGPRDTQYFGPGTRLTVL.